The entry that follows covers one T cell receptor beta chain sequence. Each CDR3 protein is one row after TCRdb ran MiXCR on the 5' RACE reads. Here the sample spans approximately 230,000 distinct CDR3 sequences, around an eighth being singletons. Germline V lookup: CDR1 LGHDT, CDR2 YNNKEL (reference sequence). CDR3 length: 16 residues. The V segment lost 4 bases and the J segment 4 bases; nucleotides outside the gene matches: 11. The data were obtained in a study of identical twins. The source is a woman aged 18-35 years in good health. The chain links TRBV3-1 to TRBJ1-1, with TRBD1 identical over 8 bases. Sequenced: memory (CD45RO+) T cells sorted from blood. CDR3 residues: CASSPRQGAGGTEAFF. For the CDR3, the DNA is TGTGCCAGCAGCCCCCGCCAGGGGGCCGGGGGCACTGAAGCTTTCTTT.